The 32 T cell receptor beta chains below were found in one sample sequenced in a study of blood T cell repertoires in COVID-19. Generated by immunoSEQ multiplex PCR, the TCRdb table keeps only in-frame clones and is missing some. The sample lists tens of thousands of clones; 82% were seen once. Sequencing was performed on peripheral blood. These receptors all stem from a human donor with acute or convalescent COVID-19. The donor label of this sample is uncertain.

V usage is TRBV3-1 (or the pseudogene TRBV3-2) and J usage is TRBJ1-2; TRBD1 is a possible D gene (6 bases). This CDR3 spans 13 amino acids. The ends were cut back, 5 bases at V and 7 bases at J, with 14 bases in the middle. Per germline, CDR1 LGHDT and CDR2 YNNKEL (reference sequence). This chain's CDR3 is CASSMDSWGGYTF. CDR3 DNA sequence: TGTGCCAGCAGCATGGACAGCTGGGGTGGCTACACCTTC.

This sequence joins TRBV11-3 and TRBJ2-7; a possible D gene is TRBD2 (5 bases). Germline assignment: CDR1 SGHNT and CDR2 YENEEA. The CDR3 covers 14 residues. The germline V and J ends were trimmed by 5 bases and 2 bases, with 13 bases remaining between them. The CDR3 region is CASSPPADPYEQYF. CDR3 DNA sequence: TGTGCCAGCAGCCCCCCAGCGGACCCCTACGAGCAGTACTTC.

The rearrangement uses TRBV28 and TRBJ1-6; TRBD1 matches 10 bases. This CDR3 comprises 18 residues. Per germline, CDR1 MDHEN and CDR2 SYDVKM. J gave up 0 bases and V 4 bases, and 6 bases lay outside the gene matches. CDR3 protein: CASSSGQGTSSYNSPLHF. DNA of the CDR3: TGTGCCAGCAGTTCGGGACAGGGGACTAGCTCCTATAATTCACCCCTCCACTTT.

The chain combines TRBV2 with TRBJ2-7, with 8 bases matching TRBD1. The CDR3 runs 16 residues. Germline-derived CDR1 and CDR2 are SNHLY and FYNNEI. V lost 6 bases to trimming and J lost 3 bases; unmatched junction nucleotides: 13. Here the CDR3 DNA reads TGTGCCAGCAGCTCCGGGACAGGAACACTTTACTACGAGCAGTACTTC. Encoded protein: CASSSGTGTLYYEQYF.

V and J are TRBV19 and TRBJ1-4, with unresolved D. This CDR3 contains 14 residues. Germline loops: CDR1 LNHDA, CDR2 SQIVND (reference sequence). The germline V and J ends were trimmed by 7 bases and 8 bases, with 17 bases remaining between them. As DNA, the CDR3 is TGTGCCAGTACCATGGAGAAGGGAGGAGAAAAACTGTTTTTT. Protein sequence: CASTMEKGGEKLFF. Full variable domain (rest looked up from reference TRBV19 and TRBJ1-4): DGGITQSPKYLFRKEGQNVTLSCEQNLNHDAMYWYRQDPGQGLRLIYYSQIVNDFQKGDIAEGYSVSREKKESFPLTVTSAQKNPTAFYLCASTMEKGGEKLFFGSGTQLSVL.

In DNA, the CDR3 is TGTGCCAGCAGCCAAGGGGCCGTCGGAGGAGCGGGCGAGCAGTACTTC. Amino acids: CASSQGAVGGAGEQYF. This chain joins TRBV3-1 (or the pseudogene TRBV3-2) and TRBJ2-7; TRBD2 might be the D (6 bases). Germline CDR1 reads LGHDT; CDR2 reads YNNKEL (reference sequence). V gave up 1 base and J gave up 6 bases, with 19 bases separating them. The CDR3 sequence is 16 residues long.

This rearrangement joins TRBV7-2 to TRBJ2-5; D gene unclear. The germline CDR1 and CDR2 sequences are SGHTA and FQGNSA. The V end was cut by 0 bases, the J end by 6 bases, with 11 bases between. The CDR3 runs to 14 residues. The DNA for the CDR3 is TGTGCCAGCAGCTTAGCCCTAGAGATGAAGACCCAGTACTTC. Protein: CASSLALEMKTQYF.

V gene TRBV4-3 combines with J gene TRBJ1-2; no clear D gene. The CDR3 runs 16 residues. CDR1 LGHNA and CDR2 YSLEER come from the germline V gene. The germline V and J ends were trimmed by 0 bases and 2 bases, with 13 bases remaining between them. In DNA, the CDR3 is TGCGCCAGCAGCCAAGATCGATCAGGAACGAACTATGGCTACACCTTC. This gives the protein CASSQDRSGTNYGYTF.

The rearrangement links TRBV27 to TRBJ2-1; TRBD2 aligns across 7 bases. Trimming cost V 6 bases and J 8 bases; bases outside gene matches: 10. Germline V lookup: CDR1 MNHEY, CDR2 SMNVEV (reference sequence). The CDR3 consists of 14 residues. CDR3 amino acids: CASRFRDYGDEQFF. The DNA of the CDR3 is TGTGCCAGCAGATTCCGGGACTATGGCGATGAGCAGTTCTTC.

V gene TRBV7-2 combines with J gene TRBJ2-7, with D hard to call. V was trimmed by 6 bases and J by 0 bases, leaving 6 bases between them. The germline V gene has CDR1 SGHTA and CDR2 FQGNSA. The CDR3 totals 12 residues. The CDR3 DNA follows: TGTGCCAGCAGTGATAGCTCCTACGAGCAGTACTTC. Translating gives CASSDSSYEQYF.

This clone was observed a handful of times. J is TRBJ1-1 and V is TRBV6-5, with TRBD1 matching 7 bases. CDR3 length equals 14 residues. Germline V gene lookup returns CDR1 MNHEY and CDR2 SVGAGI. Trimming took 6 bases from V and 3 from J; bases not matched to a gene: 7. The CDR3 reads CASRITGDYTEAFF. The CDR3 bases are TGTGCCAGCAGAATTACAGGGGACTACACTGAAGCTTTCTTT.

V gene TRBV3-1 (or the pseudogene TRBV3-2) combines with J gene TRBJ2-2; D perhaps matches TRBD2 (5 bases). Germline loops: CDR1 LGHDT, CDR2 YNNKEL (reference sequence). The V and J ends lost 4 bases and 3 bases respectively, with 12 bases between them. CDR3 size: 15 residues. In DNA, the CDR3 is TGTGCCAGCAGCCCGAGGACTTCCTACACCGGGGAGCTGTTTTTT. It encodes CASSPRTSYTGELFF.

This clone showed up just a few times. The chain is built from TRBV2 and TRBJ1-2, with no clear D. CDR1 is SNHLY and CDR2 is FYNNEI in the germline V gene. The CDR3 contains 14 residues. V gave up 1 base and J gave up 6 bases, with 12 bases separating them. This chain's CDR3 is CASSEGANSDGYTF. DNA of the CDR3: TGTGCCAGCAGTGAAGGGGCCAACTCGGATGGCTACACCTTC.

The chain joins TRBV11-2 to TRBJ2-5; TRBD1 matches 8 bases. The V gene end was trimmed by 5 bases and the J gene end by 5 bases; junction bases not matched to a gene: 13. This CDR3 is 16 amino acids long. CDR1 and CDR2 (germline): SGHAT, FQNNGV. This CDR3 is CASSPDLQGAGETQYF. The CDR3 DNA follows: TGTGCCAGCAGCCCGGACCTTCAGGGGGCAGGGGAGACCCAGTACTTC. The full variable domain, rest sourced from reference TRBV11-2 and TRBJ2-5, is EAGVAQSPRYKIIEKRQSVAFWCNPISGHATLYWYQQILGQGPKLLIQFQNNGVVDDSQLPKDRFSAERLKGVDSTLKIQPAKLEDSAVYLCASSPDLQGAGETQYFGPGTRLLVL.

V gene TRBV6-2 or TRBV6-3 combines with J gene TRBJ2-7, with 7 bases matching TRBD1. CDR3 length equals 12 residues. Trimming at V came to 5 bases and at J to 6 bases, leaving 4 bases not matched to a gene. Per germline, CDR1 MNHEY and CDR2 SVGEGT. CDR3 coding DNA: TGTGCCAGCAGTGACAGGGTTCGCGAGCAGTACTTC. Its translation is CASSDRVREQYF.

The V gene is TRBV7-2, the J gene TRBJ2-1, with 10 nucleotides matching TRBD2. The germline gives CDR1 SGHTA, CDR2 FQGNSA. The CDR3 has 16 amino acids. Trimming cost V 4 bases and J 5 bases; bases outside gene matches: 8. The DNA for the CDR3 is TGTGCCAGCAGCTCGGCAAGCGGGAGGGCCAACAATGAGCAGTTCTTC. Protein sequence: CASSSASGRANNEQFF.

The chain has TRBV5-1 and TRBJ1-1, with D tentatively TRBD1 (6 bases). The germline V and J ends were trimmed by 0 bases and 1 base, with 10 bases remaining between them. This CDR3 contains 15 residues. Germline V CDR1 and CDR2: SGHRS, YFSETQ. CDR3 coding DNA: TGCGCCAGCAGCTTGGAACAGGGTGGGAACACTGAAGCTTTCTTT. Protein product: CASSLEQGGNTEAFF.

The chain combines TRBV2 with TRBJ2-7, with TRBD2 as a possible D gene (7 bases). The V gene's germline CDR1 is SNHLY and CDR2 FYNNEI. The length of the CDR3 is 16 residues. Trimming stripped 1 base from V and 7 bases from J, with 20 bases between. The CDR3 DNA follows: TGTGCCAGCAGTGAAGAGGGGGGGGCCCACCTGGGAGAGCAGTACTTC. This translates into CASSEEGGAHLGEQYF.

The chain is built from TRBV19 and TRBJ1-5; D is ambiguous. Germline V lookup: CDR1 LNHDA, CDR2 SQIVND (reference sequence). Trimming stripped 3 bases from V and 4 bases from J, with 10 bases between. The CDR3 spans 14 residues. The CDR3 sequence is CASSIPWQNQPQHF. The CDR3 DNA is TGTGCCAGTAGTATCCCTTGGCAGAATCAGCCCCAGCATTTT.

The J gene is TRBJ1-1, the V gene TRBV2, with D possibly matching TRBD1 (5 bases). This CDR3 region has 16 residues. Trimming took off 4 bases at V and 3 bases at J, with 18 bases between the two ends. The germline V gene encodes CDR1 SNHLY and CDR2 FYNNEI. In DNA form, the CDR3 reads TGTGCCAGCAGTGGCCGGGACTCCCCATCCCACACTGAAGCTTTCTTT. Translating it yields CASSGRDSPSHTEAFF.

V is TRBV5-4 and J is TRBJ1-6, with D possibly TRBD1 on 6 matching bases. The germline V and J ends were trimmed by 1 base and 7 bases, with 12 bases remaining between them. Germline CDR1 SGHNT, CDR2 YYREEE (reference sequence). This CDR3 spans 15 amino acids. As DNA, the CDR3 is TGTGCCAGCAGCTTGCTCGGACAGCTCAATTCACCCCTCCACTTT. It encodes CASSLLGQLNSPLHF. Together with reference TRBV5-4 and TRBJ1-6, the CDR3 gives the full variable domain: ETGVTQSPTHLIKTRGQQVTLRCSSQSGHNTVSWYQQALGQGPQFIFQYYREEENGRGNFPPRFSGLQFPNYSSELNVNALELDDSALYLCASSLLGQLNSPLHFGNGTRLTVT.

In DNA form, the CDR3 reads TGTGCCGGGGGGACTAGCGGGACGTTGGGAGAGACCCAGTACTTC. Residues: CAGGTSGTLGETQYF. V and J are TRBV30 and TRBJ2-5; TRBD2 agrees at 13 bases. Germline assignment: CDR1 GTSNPN and CDR2 SVGIG (reference sequence). This CDR3 has 15 amino acids. The junction had 10 bases not matched to a gene; V was cut back by 8 bases and J by 4 bases.

The CDR3 protein is CASSEGGGFYGYTF. The CDR3 nucleotides are TGTGCCAGCAGTGAAGGGGGGGGGTTCTATGGCTACACCTTC. The J gene is TRBJ1-2, the V gene TRBV6-1, with a tentative D call TRBD1 (5 bases). Germline values: CDR1 MNHNS, CDR2 SASEGT. The V gene lost 1 base and the J gene lost 4 bases, with 10 bases spanning the gap. The CDR3 runs to 14 residues.

This clone was recorded many times. The chain uses TRBV4-2 and TRBJ1-2; tentatively, D is TRBD1 (6 bases). CDR1 and CDR2 from the germline V gene are LGHNA and YNFKEQ. The CDR3 extends over 14 amino acids. Trimming cost V 0 bases and J 6 bases, with 11 bases left between them. The CDR3 spells CASSQDTGTNGYTF. CDR3 in DNA: TGTGCCAGCAGCCAAGACACAGGGACCAATGGCTACACCTTC.

The rearrangement uses TRBV19 and TRBJ1-5; 10 nucleotides match TRBD1. CDR1 is LNHDA and CDR2 is SQIVND in the germline V gene (reference sequence). Unmatched junction bases numbered 13, after V lost 5 bases and J lost 6 bases. The CDR3 length is 17 residues. This chain's CDR3 is CASSFGTGVSLVQPQHF. DNA of the CDR3: TGTGCCAGTAGTTTCGGGACAGGGGTAAGTTTAGTTCAGCCCCAGCATTTT.

The gene calls are TRBV6-1 and TRBJ1-6; 8 nucleotides align to TRBD1. CDR1 MNHNS and CDR2 SASEGT come from the germline V gene. This CDR3 comprises 17 residues. V trimming: 1 base; J trimming: 7 bases; junction bases outside the gene matches: 9. The CDR3 loop is CASSEVWVGQGNSPLHF. The CDR3 nucleotides read TGTGCCAGCAGTGAAGTTTGGGTCGGACAGGGAAATTCACCCCTCCACTTT.

This clone has a single count. The chain carries TRBV10-3 and TRBJ2-2, with a weak D call TRBD2 (6 bases). Germline CDR1 and CDR2: ENHRY and SYGVKD. Trimming removed 5 bases at V and 7 bases at J, with 17 bases between. There are 15 residues in the CDR3. CDR3: CAISMGGRDRGELFF. Written as DNA, the CDR3 is TGTGCCATCAGTATGGGGGGTCGTGACCGCGGGGAGCTGTTTTTT.

The chain joins TRBV7-9 to TRBJ1-4; D might be TRBD1 (5 bases). This CDR3 has 14 amino acids. V lost 5 bases to trimming and J lost 8 bases, with 15 bases between them. Germline values: CDR1 SEHNR, CDR2 FQNEAQ (reference sequence). CDR3 protein: CASSPPSNREKLFF. DNA of the CDR3: TGTGCCAGCAGCCCCCCTTCGAACAGGGAAAAACTGTTTTTT.

The chain combines TRBV29-1 with TRBJ1-2; no clear D. Trimming removed 5 bases from V and 8 bases from J, with 6 bases in between. CDR3 size: 9 residues. Looked up from germline, CDR1 is SQVTM and CDR2 is ANQGSEA. The CDR3 protein is CSVSRGYTF. For the CDR3, the DNA is TGCAGCGTTTCCAGAGGCTACACCTTC.

This clone came up a few times. This sequence joins TRBV6-5 and TRBJ1-2; possible D gene TRBD1, 5 bases. Germline V lookup: CDR1 MNHEY, CDR2 SVGAGI. This CDR3 contains 14 residues. The V and J ends lost 4 bases and 3 bases respectively, with 12 bases between them. CDR3 amino acids: CASSFEQEHYGYTF. For the CDR3, the DNA is TGTGCCAGCAGTTTCGAACAGGAGCACTATGGCTACACCTTC.

This clone has a handful of counts. The rearrangement links TRBV7-9 to TRBJ1-4; 10 bases agree with TRBD1. V dropped 1 base and J dropped 0; count of bases not matched to a gene: 5. Germline-derived CDR1 and CDR2 are SEHNR and FQNEAQ (reference sequence). The CDR3 extends over 18 amino acids. As DNA, the CDR3 is TGTGCCAGCAGCTTAGGATGGACAGGGGGATCAACTAATGAAAAACTGTTTTTT. This gives the protein CASSLGWTGGSTNEKLFF.

This chain links TRBV5-4 with TRBJ2-5; the D is unclear. This CDR3 comprises 13 residues. Trimming pared 1 base from V and 0 bases from J, leaving 4 bases between. Per the germline V gene, CDR1 is SGHNT and CDR2 is YYREEE (reference sequence). The CDR3 nucleotides read TGTGCCAGCAGCTTGAGCTACCAAGAGACCCAGTACTTC. This gives the protein CASSLSYQETQYF.